This T cell receptor beta chain was obtained from a study of shared clonotypes between healthy human individuals. Sequencing used immunoSEQ multiplex PCR; TCRdb keeps in-frame clones, though not all of them. Here the sample spans approximately 500,000 clones, 70% to 80% being singletons. There are 14 residues in the CDR3. CDR1 and CDR2 from the germline V gene are MDHEN and SYDVKM. With 2 bases removed from V and 7 bases from J, the gap between germline ends came to 11 bases. Material: PBMCs. This chain uses TRBV28 with TRBJ2-2; a possible D gene is TRBD2 (6 bases). The TCR sequence derives from a woman aged 35 to 49 in good health. Some clones in this sample may be carry-over from other donors' samples. The CDR3 DNA sequence: TGTGCCAGCAGTTTAGGGGCGGGAAGCGGGGAGCTGTTTTTT. Its translation is CASSLGAGSGELFF. The entire variable domain, with the rest obtained from reference TRBV28 and TRBJ2-2, is as follows: DVKVTQSSRYLVKRTGEKVFLECVQDMDHENMFWYRQDPGLGLRLIYFSYDVKMKEKGDIPEGYSVSREKKERFSLILESASTNQTSMYLCASSLGAGSGELFFGEGSRLTVL.